Listed below are T cell receptor beta chains from one sample, sequenced in a study of T cell responses to AZD1222 COVID-19 vaccine. This table comes from immunoSEQ multiplex PCR, and its TCRdb copy is limited to in-frame clones, with some not included. The sample gives more than 95,000 clones, 80% to 90% of which show up once; about 8.7% is in the top ten. The specimen was peripheral blood, collected on day 0 of AZD1222 vaccination. These receptor sequences come from an adult in good health. CDR3s include the opening cysteine and the closing phenylalanine or tryptophan. Each record gives: V gene, J gene, CDR3 protein.

TRBV19,TRBJ2-5,CASSIARKQETQYF
TRBV19,TRBJ2-2,CASSITGTNTGELFF
TRBV28,TRBJ2-7,CASSPETGSSYEQYF
TRBV7-2,TRBJ1-6,CASRPGTGVSSPLHF
TRBV19,TRBJ2-3,CASRRGDVLTDTQYF
TRBV19,TRBJ1-2,CASSRDRVDYGYTF
TRBV3-1/TRBV3-2,TRBJ2-3,CASSQVSLAEFTDTQYF
TRBV28,TRBJ2-3,CASSPAGTSGRARTQYF
TRBV10-2,TRBJ2-7,CASSDRGTHTYEQYF
TRBV18,TRBJ2-2,CASSPPGSGTGELFF
TRBV7-2,TRBJ2-5,CASSLMGHTQETQYF
TRBV7-2,TRBJ1-5,CASSLGAGGSQPQHF
TRBV19,TRBJ1-2,CASSIGPGKGGYGYTF
TRBV18,TRBJ2-2,CASSPQDTGELFF
TRBV3-1/TRBV3-2,TRBJ1-3,CASSHTGLFRSGNTIYF
TRBV6-4,TRBJ1-1,CASSETGWTEAFF
TRBV28,TRBJ1-6,CASSDIVRSPLHF
TRBV7-9,TRBJ2-7,CASSFPTREQYF
TRBV18,TRBJ2-5,CASSRRNEETQYF
TRBV6-5,TRBJ1-1,CASSPQGAGEAFF
TRBV18,TRBJ1-1,CASSPDRGRGEAFF
TRBV7-2,TRBJ1-4,CASSPPPTNEKLFF
TRBV7-2,TRBJ2-2,CASSLGRGLRTGELFF
TRBV12-2,TRBJ2-1,CAALRGSIHTEQFF
TRBV12-3/TRBV12-4,TRBJ1-3,CASSFSSGNTIYF
TRBV6-2/TRBV6-3,TRBJ1-5,CASSYSLQPQHF
TRBV29-1,TRBJ1-2,CSVATANYGYTF
TRBV9,TRBJ2-3,CASSYHSGGDTDTQYF
TRBV6-4,TRBJ1-3,CASSDSDSSGNTIYF
TRBV30,TRBJ1-5,CAWSVQGQPQHF
TRBV7-8,TRBJ2-1,CASSLGGGINEQFF